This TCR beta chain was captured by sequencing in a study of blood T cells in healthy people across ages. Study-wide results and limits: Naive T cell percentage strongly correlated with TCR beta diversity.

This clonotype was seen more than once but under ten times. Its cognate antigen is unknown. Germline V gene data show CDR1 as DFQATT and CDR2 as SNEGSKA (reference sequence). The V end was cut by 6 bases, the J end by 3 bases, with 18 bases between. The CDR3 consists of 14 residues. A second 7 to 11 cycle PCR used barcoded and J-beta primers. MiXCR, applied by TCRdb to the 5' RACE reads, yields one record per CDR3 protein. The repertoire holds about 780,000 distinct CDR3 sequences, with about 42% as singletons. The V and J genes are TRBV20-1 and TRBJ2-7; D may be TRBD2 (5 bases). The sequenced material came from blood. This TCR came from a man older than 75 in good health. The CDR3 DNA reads TGCAGTGCCCCAAGGTCCAGCGGCAACTACGAGCAGTACTTC. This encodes CSAPRSSGNYEQYF.